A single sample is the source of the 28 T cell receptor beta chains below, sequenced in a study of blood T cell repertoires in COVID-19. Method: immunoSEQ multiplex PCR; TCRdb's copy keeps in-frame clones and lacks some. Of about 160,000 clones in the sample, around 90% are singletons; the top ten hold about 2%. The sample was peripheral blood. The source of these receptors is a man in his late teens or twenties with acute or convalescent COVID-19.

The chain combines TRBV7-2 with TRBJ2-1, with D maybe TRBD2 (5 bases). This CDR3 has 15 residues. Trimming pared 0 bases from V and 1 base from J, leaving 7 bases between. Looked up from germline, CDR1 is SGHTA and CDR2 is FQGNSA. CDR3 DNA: TGTGCCAGCAGCTTAGCGAAGCGGTCCTACAATGAGCAGTTCTTC. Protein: CASSLAKRSYNEQFF.

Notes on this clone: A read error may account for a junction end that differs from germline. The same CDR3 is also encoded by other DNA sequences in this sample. CDR3 bases: TGTGCCAGCAGCCAAGGGTCGGGACACGCCTACGAGCAGTACTTC. It specifies CASSQGSGHAYEQYF. The V call is TRBV4-1, the J call TRBJ2-7; TRBD1 might be the D (6 bases). CDR1 and CDR2 (germline): MGHRA, YSYEKL. The CDR3 extends over 15 amino acids.

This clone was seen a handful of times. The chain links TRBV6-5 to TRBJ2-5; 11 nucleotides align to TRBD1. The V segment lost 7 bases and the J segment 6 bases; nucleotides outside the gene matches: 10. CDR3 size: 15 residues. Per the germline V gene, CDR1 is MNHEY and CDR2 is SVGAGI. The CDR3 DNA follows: TGTGCCAGCACCGAAGGACAGGGGGCGATTAAGACCCAGTACTTC. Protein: CASTEGQGAIKTQYF.

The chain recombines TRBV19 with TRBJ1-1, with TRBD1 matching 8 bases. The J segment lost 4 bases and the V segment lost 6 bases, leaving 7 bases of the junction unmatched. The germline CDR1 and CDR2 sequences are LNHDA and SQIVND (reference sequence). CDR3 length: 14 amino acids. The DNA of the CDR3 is TGTGCCAGTAGGACCAGGGGGCGAGGCACTGAAGCTTTCTTT. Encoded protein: CASRTRGRGTEAFF.

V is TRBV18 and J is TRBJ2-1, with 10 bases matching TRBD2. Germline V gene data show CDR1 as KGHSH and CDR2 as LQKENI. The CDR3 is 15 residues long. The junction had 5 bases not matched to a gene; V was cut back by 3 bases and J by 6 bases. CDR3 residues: CASSPSSGRVNEQFF. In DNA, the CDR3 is TGTGCCAGCTCACCCTCTAGCGGGAGAGTCAATGAGCAGTTCTTC.

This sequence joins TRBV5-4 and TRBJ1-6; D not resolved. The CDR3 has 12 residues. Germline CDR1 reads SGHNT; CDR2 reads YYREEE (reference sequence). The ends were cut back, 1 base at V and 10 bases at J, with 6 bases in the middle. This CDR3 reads CASSLLLSPLHF. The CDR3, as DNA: TGTGCCAGCAGCTTGCTTCTGTCACCCCTCCACTTT.

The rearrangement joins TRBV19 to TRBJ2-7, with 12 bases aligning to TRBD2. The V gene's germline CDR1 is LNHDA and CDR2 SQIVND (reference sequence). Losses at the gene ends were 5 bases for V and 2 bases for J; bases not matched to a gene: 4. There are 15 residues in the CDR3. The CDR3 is CASSRSSGGAYEQYF. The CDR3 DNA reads TGTGCCAGTAGTCGTTCTAGCGGGGGGGCCTACGAGCAGTACTTC. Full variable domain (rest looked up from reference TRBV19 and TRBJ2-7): DGGITQSPKYLFRKEGQNVTLSCEQNLNHDAMYWYRQDPGQGLRLIYYSQIVNDFQKGDIAEGYSVSREKKESFPLTVTSAQKNPTAFYLCASSRSSGGAYEQYFGPGTRLTVT.

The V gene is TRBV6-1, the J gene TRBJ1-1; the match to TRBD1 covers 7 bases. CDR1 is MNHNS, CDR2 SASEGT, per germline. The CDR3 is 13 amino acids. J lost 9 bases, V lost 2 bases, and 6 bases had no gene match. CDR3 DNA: TGTGCCAGCAGTGAATTAGGAGGGGGCAAAGCTTTCTTT. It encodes CASSELGGGKAFF.

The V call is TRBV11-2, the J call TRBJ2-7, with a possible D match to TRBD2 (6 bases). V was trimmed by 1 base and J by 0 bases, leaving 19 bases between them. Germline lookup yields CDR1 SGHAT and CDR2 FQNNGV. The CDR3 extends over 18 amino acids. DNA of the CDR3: TGTGCCAGCAGCTTAGCTGCCGGGGCGGGACGAGGCTCCTACGAGCAGTACTTC. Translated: CASSLAAGAGRGSYEQYF.

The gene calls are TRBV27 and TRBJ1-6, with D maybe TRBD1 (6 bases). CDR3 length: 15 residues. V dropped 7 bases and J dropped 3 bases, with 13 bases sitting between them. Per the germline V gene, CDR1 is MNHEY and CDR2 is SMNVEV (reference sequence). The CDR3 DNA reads TGTGCCAGCACCGTCAGGGGAGTCTATAATTCACCCCTCCACTTT. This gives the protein CASTVRGVYNSPLHF.

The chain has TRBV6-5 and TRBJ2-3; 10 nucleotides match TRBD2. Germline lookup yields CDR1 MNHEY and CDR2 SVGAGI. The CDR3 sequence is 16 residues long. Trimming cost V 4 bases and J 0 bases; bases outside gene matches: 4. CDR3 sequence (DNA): TGTGCCAGCAGTTCACCTAGCGGGGGTAGCACAGATACGCAGTATTTT. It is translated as CASSSPSGGSTDTQYF.

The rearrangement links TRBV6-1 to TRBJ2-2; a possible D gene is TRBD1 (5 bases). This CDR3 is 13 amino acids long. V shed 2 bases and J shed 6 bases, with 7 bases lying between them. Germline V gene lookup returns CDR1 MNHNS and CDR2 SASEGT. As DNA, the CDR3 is TGTGCCAGCAGTGAAATGGGGCCCGGGGAGCTGTTTTTT. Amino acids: CASSEMGPGELFF.

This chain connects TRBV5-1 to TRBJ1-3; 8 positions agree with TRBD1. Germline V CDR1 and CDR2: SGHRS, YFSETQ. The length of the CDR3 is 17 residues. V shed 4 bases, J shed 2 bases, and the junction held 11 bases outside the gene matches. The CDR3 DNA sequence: TGCGCCAGCAGCCTCCTGACAGGGGTGGGAGCTGGAAACACCATATATTTT. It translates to CASSLLTGVGAGNTIYF.

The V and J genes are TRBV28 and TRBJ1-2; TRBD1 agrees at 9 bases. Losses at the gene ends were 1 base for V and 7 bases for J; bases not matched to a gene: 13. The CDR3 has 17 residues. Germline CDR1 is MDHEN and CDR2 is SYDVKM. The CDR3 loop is CASSLLRGQGTGLGYTF. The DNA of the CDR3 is TGTGCCAGCAGTTTATTGAGGGGACAGGGAACTGGTCTTGGCTACACCTTC.

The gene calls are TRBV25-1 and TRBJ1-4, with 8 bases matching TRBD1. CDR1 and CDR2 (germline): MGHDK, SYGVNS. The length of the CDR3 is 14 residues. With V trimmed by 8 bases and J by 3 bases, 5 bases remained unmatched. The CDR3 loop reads CASRYRGANEKLFF. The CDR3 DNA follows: TGTGCCAGCCGATACAGGGGGGCTAATGAAAAACTGTTTTTT.

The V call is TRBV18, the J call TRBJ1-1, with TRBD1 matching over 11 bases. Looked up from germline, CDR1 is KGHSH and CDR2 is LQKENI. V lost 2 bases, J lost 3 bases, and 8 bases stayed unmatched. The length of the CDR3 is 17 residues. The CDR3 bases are TGTGCCAGCTCACCATGGTCCGGGACAGGGGGGGACACTGAAGCTTTCTTT. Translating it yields CASSPWSGTGGDTEAFF.

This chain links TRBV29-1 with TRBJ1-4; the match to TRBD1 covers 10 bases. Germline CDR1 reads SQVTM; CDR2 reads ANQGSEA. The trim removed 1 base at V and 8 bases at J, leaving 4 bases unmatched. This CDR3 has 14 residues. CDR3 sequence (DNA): TGCAGCGTTGAAGGTGGACAGGGGGGGGAAAAACTGTTTTTT. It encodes CSVEGGQGGEKLFF.

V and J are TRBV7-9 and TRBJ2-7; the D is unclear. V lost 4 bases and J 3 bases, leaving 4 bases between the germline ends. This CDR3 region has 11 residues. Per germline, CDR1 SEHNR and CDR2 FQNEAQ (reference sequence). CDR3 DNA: TGTGCCAGCAGCTCCGTCTACGAGCAGTACTTC. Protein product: CASSSVYEQYF.

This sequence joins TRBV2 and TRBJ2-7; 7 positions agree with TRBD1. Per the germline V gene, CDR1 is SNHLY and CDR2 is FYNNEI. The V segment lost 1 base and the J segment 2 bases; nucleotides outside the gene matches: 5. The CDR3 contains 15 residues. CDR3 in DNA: TGTGCCAGCAGTGAAGGGCAGGGGGTTCCCTACGAGCAGTACTTC. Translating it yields CASSEGQGVPYEQYF.

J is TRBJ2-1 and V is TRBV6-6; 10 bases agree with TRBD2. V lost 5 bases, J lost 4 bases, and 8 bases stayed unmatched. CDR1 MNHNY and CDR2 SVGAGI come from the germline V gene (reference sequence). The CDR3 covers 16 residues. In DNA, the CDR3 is TGTGCCAGCAGTCCCCTTAGCGGGAGGAGGTACAATGAGCAGTTCTTC. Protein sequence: CASSPLSGRRYNEQFF.

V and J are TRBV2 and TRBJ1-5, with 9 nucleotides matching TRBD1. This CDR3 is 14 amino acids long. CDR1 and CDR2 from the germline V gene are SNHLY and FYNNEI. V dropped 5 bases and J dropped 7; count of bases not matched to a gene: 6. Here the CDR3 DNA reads TGTGCCAGCAGTCGGACAGGGGCAGGACAGCCCCAGCATTTT. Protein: CASSRTGAGQPQHF.

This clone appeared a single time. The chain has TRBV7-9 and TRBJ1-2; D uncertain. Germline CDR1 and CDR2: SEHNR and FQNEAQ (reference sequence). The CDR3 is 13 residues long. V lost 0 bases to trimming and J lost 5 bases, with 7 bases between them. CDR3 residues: CASSLARQYGYTF. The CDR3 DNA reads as TGTGCCAGCAGCTTAGCGCGGCAATATGGCTACACCTTC.

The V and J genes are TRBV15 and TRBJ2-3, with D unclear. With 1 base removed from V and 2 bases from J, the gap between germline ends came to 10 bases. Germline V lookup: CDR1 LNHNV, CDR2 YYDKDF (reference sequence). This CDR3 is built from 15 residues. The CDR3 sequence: CATSRGGGPTDTQYF. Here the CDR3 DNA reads TGTGCCACCAGCAGAGGAGGCGGTCCCACAGATACGCAGTATTTT.

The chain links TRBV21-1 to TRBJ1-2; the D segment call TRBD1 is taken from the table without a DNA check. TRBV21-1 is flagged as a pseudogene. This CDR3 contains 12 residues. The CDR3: CASSLQGVGYTF. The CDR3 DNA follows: TGTGCCAGCAGTCTTCAGGGGGTTGGCTACACCTTC.

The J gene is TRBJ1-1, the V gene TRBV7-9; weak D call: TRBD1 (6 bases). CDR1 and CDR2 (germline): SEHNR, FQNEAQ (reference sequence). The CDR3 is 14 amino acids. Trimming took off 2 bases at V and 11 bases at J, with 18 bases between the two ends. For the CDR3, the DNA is TGTGCCAGCAGCTTATCCGGGGGGCCTGACGGGGCTTTCTTT. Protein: CASSLSGGPDGAFF.

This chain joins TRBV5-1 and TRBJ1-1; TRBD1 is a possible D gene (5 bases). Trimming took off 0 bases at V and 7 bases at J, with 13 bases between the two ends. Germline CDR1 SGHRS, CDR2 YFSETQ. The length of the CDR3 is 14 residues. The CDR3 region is CASSLDRSDNEAFF. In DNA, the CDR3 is TGCGCCAGCAGCTTGGACAGGTCCGATAATGAAGCTTTCTTT. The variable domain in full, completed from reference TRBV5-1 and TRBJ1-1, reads KAGVTQTPRYLIKTRGQQVTLSCSPISGHRSVSWYQQTPGQGLQFLFEYFSETQRNKGNFPGRFSGRQFSNSRSEMNVSTLELGDSALYLCASSLDRSDNEAFFGQGTRLTVV.

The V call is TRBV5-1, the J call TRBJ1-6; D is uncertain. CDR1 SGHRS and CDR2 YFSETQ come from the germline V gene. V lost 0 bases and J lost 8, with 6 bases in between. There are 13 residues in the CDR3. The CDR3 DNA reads TGCGCCAGCAGCTTGGCCGGAGATTCACCCCTCCACTTT. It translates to CASSLAGDSPLHF.

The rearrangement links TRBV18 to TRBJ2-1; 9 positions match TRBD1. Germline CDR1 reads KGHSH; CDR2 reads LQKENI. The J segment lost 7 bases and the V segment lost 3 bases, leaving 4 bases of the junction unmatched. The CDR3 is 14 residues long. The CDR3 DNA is TGTGCCAGCTCACCTGGGACAGGGAGGAATGAGCAGTTCTTC. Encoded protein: CASSPGTGRNEQFF.